The 8 T cell receptor beta chains presented below share a single source sample, sequenced in a study of spatial heterogeneity in lung cancer. TCRdb called the 5' RACE reads again in MiXCR, with one record for every CDR3 protein. The sample has about 92,000 distinct CDR3 sequences, approximately 12% seen once; the top ten hold about 38%. Time point in this sample: sample taken at primary tumor resection. Whole RNA, isolated from tumor, nontumor lung or frozen PBMC, was sequenced without prior sorting. This specimen was PBMCs, taken at surgery. The receptors come from a male donor with early-stage non-small cell lung cancer.

This clonotype has only a few counts. The chain links TRBV7-2 to TRBJ2-2; D remains unclear. This CDR3 is built from 18 residues. With 3 bases removed from V and 5 bases from J, the gap between germline ends came to 22 bases. CDR1 and CDR2 (germline): SGHTA, FQGNSA. The CDR3 bases are TGTGCCAGCAGCTTTAGGAGAAGACGCCTTAATGGGACCGGGGAGCTGTTTTTT. Its protein is CASSFRRRRLNGTGELFF.

This chain links TRBV29-1 with TRBJ2-5; D might be TRBD2 (6 bases). Per germline, CDR1 SQVTM and CDR2 ANQGSEA. Deletions cut 6 bases from V and 4 bases from J, with 18 bases between. The CDR3 has 14 amino acids. The CDR3 coding sequence is TGCAGCGTCGCCGGGACTCCTAAGGCAGAGACCCAGTACTTC. It yields the protein CSVAGTPKAETQYF.

This clonotype was detected a few times. The chain couples TRBV6-2 or TRBV6-3 to TRBJ2-7; D gene uncertain. V shed 5 bases and J shed 2 bases, with 7 bases lying between them. The CDR3 runs 12 residues. The germline V gene has CDR1 MNHEY and CDR2 SVGEGT. CDR3 nucleotides: TGTGCCAGCAGTGGTGTTACCTACGAGCAGTACTTC. It is translated as CASSGVTYEQYF.

This clonotype has at least ten counts. The V gene is TRBV29-1, the J gene TRBJ2-5; D is perhaps TRBD1 (6 bases). Germline V gene sequence: CDR1 SQVTM, CDR2 ANQGSEA. Deletions cut 5 bases from V and 1 base from J, with 14 bases between. The CDR3 has 14 amino acids. The CDR3 spells CSVPIPQGQETQYF. The CDR3 DNA reads as TGCAGCGTTCCCATTCCACAGGGCCAAGAGACCCAGTACTTC.

The chain recombines TRBV9 with TRBJ1-6; 7 bases are shared with TRBD1. Germline V gives CDR1 SGDLS, CDR2 YYNGEE. With 3 bases clipped from V and 3 bases from J, the junction kept 3 bases outside the gene matches. The CDR3 contains 15 residues. The CDR3 DNA is TGTGCCAGCAGCGCCAGACAGGGCTATAATTCACCCCTCCACTTT. This encodes CASSARQGYNSPLHF.

This clonotype was seen more than once but under ten times. V usage is TRBV27 and J usage is TRBJ1-2; D not resolved. This CDR3 region has 15 residues. Germline CDR1 MNHEY, CDR2 SMNVEV (reference sequence). The germline V and J ends were trimmed by 2 bases and 1 base, with 11 bases remaining between them. The CDR3 bases are TGTGCCAGCAGTTTACGACGGACGAATAACTATGGCTACACCTTC. This encodes CASSLRRTNNYGYTF.

This clonotype was observed many times. This chain joins TRBV7-2 and TRBJ2-1, with TRBD1 identical over 10 bases. The CDR3 covers 15 residues. Germline-derived CDR1 and CDR2 are SGHTA and FQGNSA. J gave up 2 bases and V 6 bases, and 4 bases lay outside the gene matches. The CDR3 here is CASSPDRGPYNEQFF. In DNA form, the CDR3 reads TGTGCCAGCAGTCCCGACAGGGGGCCCTACAATGAGCAGTTCTTC.

The sample holds many counts of this clonotype. The chain has TRBV30 and TRBJ2-3; D gene unclear. CDR3 length equals 12 residues. Trimming cost V 0 bases and J 11 bases, with 12 bases left between them. CDR1 is GTSNPN and CDR2 is SVGIG in the germline V gene (reference sequence). The CDR3 bases are TGTGCCTGGAGTGTCGACCCGCTCGGGCAGTATTTT. This sequence encodes CAWSVDPLGQYF. The complete variable domain, with remaining parts taken from reference TRBV30 and TRBJ2-3, reads SQTIHQWPATLVQPVGSPLSLECTVEGTSNPNLYWYRQAAGRGLQLLFYSVGIGQISSEVPQNLSASRPQDRQFILSSKKLLLSDSGFYLCAWSVDPLGQYFGPGTRLTVL.